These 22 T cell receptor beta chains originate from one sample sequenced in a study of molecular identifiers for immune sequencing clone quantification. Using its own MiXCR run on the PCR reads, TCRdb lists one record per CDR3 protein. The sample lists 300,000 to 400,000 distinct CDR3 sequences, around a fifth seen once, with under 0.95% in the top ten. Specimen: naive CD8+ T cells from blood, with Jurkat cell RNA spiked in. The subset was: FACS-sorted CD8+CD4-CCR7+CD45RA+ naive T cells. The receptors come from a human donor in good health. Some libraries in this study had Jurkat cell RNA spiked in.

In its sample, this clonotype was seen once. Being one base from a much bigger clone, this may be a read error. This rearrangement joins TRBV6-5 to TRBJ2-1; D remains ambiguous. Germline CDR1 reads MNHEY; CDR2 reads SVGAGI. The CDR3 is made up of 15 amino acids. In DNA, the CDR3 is TGTGCCAGCAGTTACACTCTTGAAGCAGGAAATGAGCAGTCCTTC. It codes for CASSYTLEAGNEQSF.

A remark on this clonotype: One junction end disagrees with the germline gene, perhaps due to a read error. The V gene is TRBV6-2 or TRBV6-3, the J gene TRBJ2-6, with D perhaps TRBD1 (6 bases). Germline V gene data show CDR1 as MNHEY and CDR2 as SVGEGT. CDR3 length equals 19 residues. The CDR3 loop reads CASSYSRGTERSGANVRTF. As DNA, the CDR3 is TGTGCCAGCAGTTACTCGAGGGGGACGGAGAGGTCTGGGGCCAACGTCCGGACTTTC.

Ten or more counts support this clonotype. CDR3 protein: CASSEDNTEAFF. For the CDR3, the DNA is TGTGCCAGCAGCGAAGACAACACTGAAGCTTTCTTT. The chain uses TRBV5-6 and TRBJ1-1; the D is unclear. Trimming took 4 bases from V and 2 from J, leaving 6 bases between them. Germline loops: CDR1 SGHDT, CDR2 YYEEEE. This CDR3 comprises 12 residues. Using reference TRBV5-6 and TRBJ1-1 for the parts outside the CDR3, the full variable domain is DAGVTQSPTHLIKTRGQQVTLRCSPKSGHDTVSWYQQALGQGPQFIFQYYEEEERQRGNFPDRFSGHQFPNYSSELNVNALLLGDSALYLCASSEDNTEAFFGQGTRLTVV.

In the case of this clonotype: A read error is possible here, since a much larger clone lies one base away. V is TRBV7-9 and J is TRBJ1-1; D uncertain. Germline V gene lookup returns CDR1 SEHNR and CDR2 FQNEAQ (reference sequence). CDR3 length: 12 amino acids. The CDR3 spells CASSPIATEASF. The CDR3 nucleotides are TGTGCCAGCAGCCCAATCGCCACTGAAGCTTCCTTT.

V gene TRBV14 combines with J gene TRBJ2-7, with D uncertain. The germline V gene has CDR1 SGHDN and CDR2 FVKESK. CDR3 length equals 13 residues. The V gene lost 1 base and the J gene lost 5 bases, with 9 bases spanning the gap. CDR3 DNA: TGTGCCAGCAGCCAAGGGCTCCTCCACGAGCAGTACTTC. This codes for CASSQGLLHEQYF.

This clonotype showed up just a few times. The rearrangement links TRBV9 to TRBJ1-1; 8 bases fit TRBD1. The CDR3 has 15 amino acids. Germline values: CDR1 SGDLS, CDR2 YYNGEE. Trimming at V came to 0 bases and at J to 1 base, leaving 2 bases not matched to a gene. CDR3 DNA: TGTGCCAGCAGCGTAGTTCAGGGGGCGAACACTGAAGCTTTCTTT. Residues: CASSVVQGANTEAFF.

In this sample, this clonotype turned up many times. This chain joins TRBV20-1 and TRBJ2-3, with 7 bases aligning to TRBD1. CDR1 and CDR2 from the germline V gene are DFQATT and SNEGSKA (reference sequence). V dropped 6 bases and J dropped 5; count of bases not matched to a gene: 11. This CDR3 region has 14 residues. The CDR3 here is CSAVLQGWVDTQYF. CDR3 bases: TGCAGTGCCGTCCTACAGGGGTGGGTAGATACGCAGTATTTT.

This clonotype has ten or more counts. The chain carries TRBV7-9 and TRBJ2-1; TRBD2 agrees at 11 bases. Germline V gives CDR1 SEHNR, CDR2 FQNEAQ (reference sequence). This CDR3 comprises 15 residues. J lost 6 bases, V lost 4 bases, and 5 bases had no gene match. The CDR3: CASSSNLAGGNEQFF. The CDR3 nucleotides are TGTGCCAGCAGCTCAAATCTAGCGGGGGGCAATGAGCAGTTCTTC.

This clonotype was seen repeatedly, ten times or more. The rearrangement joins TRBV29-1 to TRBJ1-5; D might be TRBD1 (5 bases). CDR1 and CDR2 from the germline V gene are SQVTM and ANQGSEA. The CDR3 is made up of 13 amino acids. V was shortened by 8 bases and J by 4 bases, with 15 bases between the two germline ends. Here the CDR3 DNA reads TGCAGCTTCCAGGATGGGGGTAATCAGCCCCAGCATTTT. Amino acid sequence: CSFQDGGNQPQHF.

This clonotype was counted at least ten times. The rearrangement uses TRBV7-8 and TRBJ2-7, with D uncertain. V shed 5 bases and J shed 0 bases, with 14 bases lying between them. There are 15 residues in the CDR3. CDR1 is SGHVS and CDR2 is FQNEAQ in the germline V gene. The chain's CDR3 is CASSPEGGASYEQYF. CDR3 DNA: TGTGCCAGCAGCCCCGAAGGCGGTGCCTCCTACGAGCAGTACTTC.

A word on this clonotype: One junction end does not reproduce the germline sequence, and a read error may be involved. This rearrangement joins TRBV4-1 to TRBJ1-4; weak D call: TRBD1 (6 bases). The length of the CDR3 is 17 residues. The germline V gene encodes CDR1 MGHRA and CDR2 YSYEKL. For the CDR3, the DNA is TGCGTCAGCAGCCCCGAAGGACAGTGGGGGTTGGTTGAAAAACTGTTTTTT. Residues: CVSSPEGQWGLVEKLFF.

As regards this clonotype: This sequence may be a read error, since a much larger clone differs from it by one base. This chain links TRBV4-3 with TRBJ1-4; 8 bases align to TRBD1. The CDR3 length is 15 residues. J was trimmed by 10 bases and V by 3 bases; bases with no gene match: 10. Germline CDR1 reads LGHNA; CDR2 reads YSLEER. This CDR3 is CASSQGTGLSVKLFF. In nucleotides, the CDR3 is TGCGCCAGCAGCCAGGGGACAGGTCTCAGTGTAAAACTGTTTTTT.

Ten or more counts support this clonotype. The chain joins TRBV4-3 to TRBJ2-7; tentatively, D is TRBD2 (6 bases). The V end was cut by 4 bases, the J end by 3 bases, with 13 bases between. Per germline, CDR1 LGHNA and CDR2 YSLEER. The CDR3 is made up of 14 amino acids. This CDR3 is CASSPFNGGYEQYF. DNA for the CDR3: TGCGCCAGCAGCCCGTTCAACGGGGGCTACGAGCAGTACTTC.

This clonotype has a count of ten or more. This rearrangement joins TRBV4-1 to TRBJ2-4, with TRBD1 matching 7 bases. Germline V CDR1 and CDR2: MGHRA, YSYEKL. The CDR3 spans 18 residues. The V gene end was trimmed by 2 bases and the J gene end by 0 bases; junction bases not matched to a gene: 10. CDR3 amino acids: CASSQPTDRSLAKNIQYF. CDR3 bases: TGCGCCAGCAGCCAACCCACGGACAGGTCTCTAGCCAAAAACATTCAGTACTTC.

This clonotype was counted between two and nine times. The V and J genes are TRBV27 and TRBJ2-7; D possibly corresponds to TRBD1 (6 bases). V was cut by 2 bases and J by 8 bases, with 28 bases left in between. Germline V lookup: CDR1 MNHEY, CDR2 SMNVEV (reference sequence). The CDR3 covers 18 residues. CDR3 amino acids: CASSLRMGHKAGVGQQYF. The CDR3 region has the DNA TGTGCCAGCAGTTTAAGAATGGGGCACAAGGCAGGGGTCGGCCAGCAGTACTTC.

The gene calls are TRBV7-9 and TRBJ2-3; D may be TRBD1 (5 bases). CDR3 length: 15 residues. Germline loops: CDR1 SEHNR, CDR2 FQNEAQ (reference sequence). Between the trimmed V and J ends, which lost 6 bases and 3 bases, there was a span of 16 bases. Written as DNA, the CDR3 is TGTGCCAGCAGTTTCGAGCTATCAGGGACAGATACGCAGTATTTT. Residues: CASSFELSGTDTQYF.

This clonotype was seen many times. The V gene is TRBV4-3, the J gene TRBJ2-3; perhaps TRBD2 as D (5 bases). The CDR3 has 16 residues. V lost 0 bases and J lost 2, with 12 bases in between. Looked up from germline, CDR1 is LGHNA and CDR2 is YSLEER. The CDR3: CASSQDSGSFTDTQYF. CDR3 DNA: TGCGCCAGCAGCCAAGACAGCGGTTCCTTCACAGATACGCAGTATTTT.

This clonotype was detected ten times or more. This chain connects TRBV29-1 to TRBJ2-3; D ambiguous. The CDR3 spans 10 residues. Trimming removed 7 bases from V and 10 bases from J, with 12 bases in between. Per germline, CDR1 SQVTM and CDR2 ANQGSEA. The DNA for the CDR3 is TGCAGCGCTGTTTTAGAGGCGCAGTATTTT. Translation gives CSAVLEAQYF.

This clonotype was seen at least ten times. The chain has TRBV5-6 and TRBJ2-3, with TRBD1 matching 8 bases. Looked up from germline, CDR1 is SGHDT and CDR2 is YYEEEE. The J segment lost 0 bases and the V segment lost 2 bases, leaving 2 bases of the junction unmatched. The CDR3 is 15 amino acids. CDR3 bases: TGTGCCAGCAGCTTCCCAGGGGGCAGCACAGATACGCAGTATTTT. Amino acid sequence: CASSFPGGSTDTQYF.

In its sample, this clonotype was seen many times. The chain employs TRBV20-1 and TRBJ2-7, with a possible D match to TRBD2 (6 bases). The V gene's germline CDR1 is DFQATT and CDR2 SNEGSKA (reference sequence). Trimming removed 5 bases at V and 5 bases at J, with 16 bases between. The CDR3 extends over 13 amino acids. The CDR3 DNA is TGCAGTGCTCTAACGGGGACTCCTGACGAGCAGTACTTC. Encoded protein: CSALTGTPDEQYF.

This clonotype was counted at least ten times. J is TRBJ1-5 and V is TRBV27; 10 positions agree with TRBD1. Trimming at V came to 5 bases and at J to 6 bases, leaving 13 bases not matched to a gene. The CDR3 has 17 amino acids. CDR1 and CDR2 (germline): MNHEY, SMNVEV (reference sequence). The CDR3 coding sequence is TGTGCCAGCAGTCCCAGTCGGGGACAGGGGTATCGTCAGCCCCAGCATTTT. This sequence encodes CASSPSRGQGYRQPQHF.

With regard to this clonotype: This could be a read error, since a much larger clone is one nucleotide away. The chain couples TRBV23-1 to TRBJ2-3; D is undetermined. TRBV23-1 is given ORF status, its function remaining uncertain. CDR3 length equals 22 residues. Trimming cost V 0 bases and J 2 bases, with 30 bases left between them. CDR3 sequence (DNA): TGCGCCAGCAGTCAATCGGGCGGCAGATCAAGGGAACTCGCGGACCTCACAGATACGCAGTATTTT. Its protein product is CASSQSGGRSRELADLTDTQYF.